Below, one TCR beta chain is given with its context. The data originate from a study of memory CD4+ T cells and cytomegalovirus serostatus. The V and J ends lost 6 bases and 8 bases, in that order; junction bases with no gene match: 8. CDR3 length equals 13 residues. Germline CDR1 and CDR2: MNHEY and SMNVEV (reference sequence). Assay used: immunoSEQ multiplex PCR; TCRdb lists only in-frame clones, some missing. Of more than 45,000 clones listed, approximately 80% are singletons. The sort gate was single viable CD3+CD4+CD8-CD45RO+ cells for memory CD4+ T cells. CMV serostatus came from serum IgG against pp150, pp28, p38, p52.

The V and J genes are TRBV27 and TRBJ1-2; 8 bases align to TRBD1. The sample was memory CD4+ T cells from blood. This TCR was recovered from an adult in good health and CMV-seronegative. The CDR3 loop reads CASSPRQGNGYTF. For the CDR3, the DNA is TGTGCCAGCAGCCCGAGACAGGGGAACGGCTACACCTTC.